This entry lists 6 T cell receptor beta chains sequenced from one sample in a study of T cells in localized non-small cell lung cancer. Sequencing used immunoSEQ multiplex PCR; TCRdb keeps in-frame clones, though not all of them. The data show fewer than 2,000 clones, with 22% seen just once and about 27% held by the top ten. The sequenced sample was normal lung tissue next to the tumor, obtained before any cancer treatment. These TCRs come from a woman aged 35-75 years with stage I lung adenocarcinoma.

V and J are TRBV11-3 and TRBJ2-5; 12 bases map to TRBD2. There are 16 residues in the CDR3. Germline values: CDR1 SGHNT, CDR2 YENEEA. The junction had 6 bases not matched to a gene; V was cut back by 5 bases and J by 2 bases. The CDR3 loop reads CASSPQLAGGQETQYF. CDR3 nucleotide sequence: TGTGCCAGCAGCCCCCAGCTAGCGGGGGGGCAAGAGACCCAGTACTTC.

V gene TRBV18 combines with J gene TRBJ2-5, with 10 bases aligning to TRBD2. Germline V gene lookup returns CDR1 KGHSH and CDR2 LQKENI. This CDR3 is 15 amino acids long. V was clipped by 4 bases and J by 2 bases; unmatched bases: 4. This chain's CDR3 is CASSQGLASQETQYF. The CDR3 DNA sequence: TGTGCCAGCTCACAGGGACTAGCGAGTCAAGAGACCCAGTACTTC. Supplemented by reference TRBV18 and TRBJ2-5, the full variable domain reads NAGVMQNPRHLVRRRGQEARLRCSPMKGHSHVYWYRQLPEEGLKFMVYLQKENIIDESGMPKERFSAEFPKEGPSILRIQQVVRGDSAAYFCASSQGLASQETQYFGPGTRLLVL.

This clone was counted a few times. CDR3: CASSETGGGDTQYF. The DNA of the CDR3 is TGTGCCAGCAGTGAAACGGGGGGGGGAGATACGCAGTATTTT. This chain joins TRBV25-1 and TRBJ2-3; 8 bases agree with TRBD2. The germline gives CDR1 MGHDK, CDR2 SYGVNS. The CDR3 spans 14 residues. With V trimmed by 2 bases and J by 5 bases, 3 bases remained unmatched.

The chain joins TRBV25-1 to TRBJ2-5; D uncertain. Germline V gene data show CDR1 as MGHDK and CDR2 as SYGVNS. The V gene lost 2 bases and the J gene lost 0 bases, with 10 bases spanning the gap. This CDR3 contains 15 residues. This CDR3 reads CASSETVGYQETQYF. CDR3 DNA sequence: TGTGCCAGCAGTGAAACGGTCGGGTACCAAGAGACCCAGTACTTC.

This chain connects TRBV11-3 to TRBJ2-1; 8 nucleotides align to TRBD1. There are 15 residues in the CDR3. Germline CDR1 and CDR2: SGHNT and YENEEA. V lost 5 bases and J lost 5; bases outside the gene matches: 8. The CDR3 is CASSVDRVRNNEQFF. In DNA, the CDR3 is TGTGCCAGCAGCGTGGACAGGGTAAGGAACAATGAGCAGTTCTTC.

This clone is medium-sized by share. The chain carries TRBV19 and TRBJ2-5, with D unclear. The germline gives CDR1 LNHDA, CDR2 SQIVND (reference sequence). The CDR3 contains 14 residues. V lost 7 bases and J lost 5, with 17 bases in between. CDR3 region: CASKPQSYLETQYF. CDR3 coding DNA: TGTGCCAGTAAACCACAGTCCTATTTGGAGACCCAGTACTTC.